What follows describes a single T cell receptor (beta chain). This was the immunoSEQ v3 assay. Produced via immunoSEQ multiplex PCR; TCRdb's table is partial and in-frame only. In the table there are about 36,000 clones, over 70% of which are singletons. The sample's time point: pre-treatment sample, taken before nivolumab and TIL therapy. The data stem from a study of TIL therapy for anti-PD-1-resistant metastatic lung cancer. The overall study: Tumor harvest preceded PD-1/PD-L1 blockade, followed by nivolumab treatment.

Germline CDR1 and CDR2: SGHRS and YFSETQ. The CDR3 spans 16 residues. The junction had 12 bases not matched to a gene; V was cut back by 3 bases and J by 3 bases. This chain uses TRBV5-1 with TRBJ2-7; TRBD2 aligns across 7 bases. The material sequenced was blood, taken at baseline. The sequence came from a person aged 25 to 85 with non-small cell lung cancer. CDR3 protein: CASSYGLGLADYEQYF. The CDR3 nucleotides read TGCGCCAGCAGCTATGGGTTGGGGCTAGCGGACTACGAGCAGTACTTC.